This T cell receptor (beta chain) appears in the sequencing data of a study of CD8 T cells in Susac syndrome. RNA was extracted with the RNeasy kit, and a quantity of roughly 0.5 to 1 ug was reverse transcribed using random hexamers. Amplification of TCR beta CDR3 was carried out by immunoSEQ multiplex PCR, which covered 54 Vbeta and 13 Jbeta segments. TCRdb re-called the immunoSEQ multiplex PCR reads through MiXCR, storing one row per CDR3 protein. The sample carries 150,000 to 200,000 distinct CDR3 sequences, 80% to 95% recorded once. CD8+ and CD4+ T cells taken from blood had their TCR beta sequenced. Purification of the CD8+ and CD4+ T cells relied on negative isolation, and TEMRA cells underwent FACS enrichment. Germline V gene lookup returns CDR1 MNHEY and CDR2 SVGAGI. CDR3 length equals 16 residues. V gave up 2 bases and J gave up 2 bases; unmatched junction bases: 4.

The TCR was taken from a human donor with multiple sclerosis. This chain links TRBV6-5 with TRBJ2-1; TRBD1 matches at 9 bases. Input material: CD4+ T cells from PBMCs. The CDR3: CASSYAGTGPYNEQFF. The CDR3 bases are TGTGCCAGCAGTTACGCGGGGACAGGGCCCTACAATGAGCAGTTCTTC.